Listed below are T cell receptor beta chains from one sample, sequenced in a study of PD-1 blockade in classical Hodgkin lymphoma. Profiled with immunoSEQ multiplex PCR; TCRdb holds only in-frame clones, not every one. The sample has 10,000 to 15,000 clones, roughly 80% seen once. This material consisted of peripheral blood mononuclear cells (PBMCs), taken at baseline. Every receptor here comes from a human donor with classical Hodgkin lymphoma. CDR3s include the opening cysteine and the closing phenylalanine or tryptophan. The D gene is left open where the match is weak. A clone size is listed for some rows: how often the clone was seen (once, few, many), or a class if it is expanded.

J gene: TRBJ2-5; clone size: once; V gene: TRBV5-1; D gene: TRBD2; CDR3 DNA: TGCGCCAGCAAAATCGGGGGACTAGGGGGAGAGACCCAGTACTTC; CDR3 protein: CASKIGGLGGETQYF
J gene: TRBJ2-7; clone size: -; V gene: TRBV27; D gene: -; CDR3 DNA: TGTGCCAGCAAAAGACAGAGTCATTACGAGCAGTACTTC; CDR3 protein: CASKRQSHYEQYF
J gene: TRBJ1-4; clone size: -; V gene: TRBV6-5; D gene: TRBD1; CDR3 DNA: TGTGCCAGCAGCCCTGGACAGGGACCGGAAAAACTGTTTTTT; CDR3 protein: CASSPGQGPEKLFF
J gene: TRBJ2-7; clone size: -; V gene: TRBV6-1; D gene: TRBD2; CDR3 DNA: TGTGCCAGCAGTGCCACTAGCGGTTCCTACGAGCAGTACTTC; CDR3 protein: CASSATSGSYEQYF
J gene: TRBJ2-7; clone size: -; V gene: TRBV6-1; D gene: TRBD2; CDR3 DNA: TGTGCCAGCAGTGCCGGGGGGTACTCCACCTACGAGCAGTACTTC; CDR3 protein: CASSAGGYSTYEQYF
J gene: TRBJ2-2; clone size: -; V gene: TRBV1; D gene: -; CDR3 DNA: TGCACCAGCAGCCCGGATTGTTTAGGGCGGGAAGTCTCGAACACCGGGGAGCTGTTTTTT; CDR3 protein: CTSSPDCLGREVSNTGELFF
J gene: TRBJ2-5; clone size: -; V gene: TRBV18; D gene: -; CDR3 DNA: TGTGCCAGCTCACCACGGGGCAGGTACCAAGAGACCCAGTACTTC; CDR3 protein: CASSPRGRYQETQYF
J gene: TRBJ2-7; clone size: -; V gene: TRBV18; D gene: TRBD2; CDR3 DNA: TGTGCCAGCTCACTCCTTACGGGGGGGGAGCAGTACTTC; CDR3 protein: CASSLLTGGEQYF
J gene: TRBJ2-5; clone size: once; V gene: TRBV30; D gene: -; CDR3 DNA: TGTGCCTGGAGTGTACGAGACCCCCGCGAGACCCAGTACTTC; CDR3 protein: CAWSVRDPRETQYF
J gene: TRBJ1-1; clone size: -; V gene: TRBV25-1; D gene: -; CDR3 DNA: TGTGCCAGCCAAACAGGGAGGAACACTGAAGCTTTCTTT; CDR3 protein: CASQTGRNTEAFF
J gene: TRBJ1-1; clone size: -; V gene: TRBV7-9; D gene: -; CDR3 DNA: TGTGCCAGCAGCTTACTGAACACTGAAGCTTTCTTT; CDR3 protein: CASSLLNTEAFF
J gene: TRBJ1-2; clone size: -; V gene: TRBV5-1; D gene: -; CDR3 DNA: TGCGCCAGCAGCTTGGGACCGGACGAAGATGGCTACACCTTC; CDR3 protein: CASSLGPDEDGYTF
J gene: TRBJ2-1; clone size: -; V gene: TRBV6-1; D gene: -; CDR3 DNA: TGTGCCAGCAGTGAATCTGGGCAGAGACAGTTCTTC; CDR3 protein: CASSESGQRQFF
J gene: TRBJ2-5; clone size: -; V gene: TRBV6-5; D gene: -; CDR3 DNA: TGTGCCAGCAGTACCGCCACAGGGTCCCTGGCCCAGTACTTC; CDR3 protein: CASSTATGSLAQYF
J gene: TRBJ2-1; clone size: -; V gene: TRBV6-4; D gene: TRBD2; CDR3 DNA: TGTGCCAGCAGTGATGGGCTAGCGGGAGATAATGAGCAGTTCTTC; CDR3 protein: CASSDGLAGDNEQFF
J gene: TRBJ1-4; clone size: once; V gene: TRBV6-5; D gene: TRBD1; CDR3 DNA: TGTGCCAGCAGCACGGACAGGGAGGCTGAAAAACTGTTTTTT; CDR3 protein: CASSTDREAEKLFF
J gene: TRBJ2-7; clone size: -; V gene: TRBV6-4; D gene: -; CDR3 DNA: TGTGCCAGCAGCCAAGATTGGCGCTACGAGCAGTACTTC; CDR3 protein: CASSQDWRYEQYF
J gene: TRBJ1-1; clone size: -; V gene: TRBV5-1; D gene: TRBD1; CDR3 DNA: TGCGCCAGCACATGGACAGGGGGGGACACTGAAGCTTTCTTT; CDR3 protein: CASTWTGGDTEAFF
J gene: TRBJ2-3; clone size: few; V gene: TRBV14; D gene: TRBD2; CDR3 DNA: TGTGCCAGCAGCCAAGTCGGAGCGGGAGGGCCGGATACGCAGTATTTT; CDR3 protein: CASSQVGAGGPDTQYF
J gene: TRBJ1-1; clone size: -; V gene: TRBV6-1; D gene: TRBD1; CDR3 DNA: TGTGCCAGCAGTAAAGTGGCCAGGGGGGGTGGGCCTGAAGCTTTCTTT; CDR3 protein: CASSKVARGGGPEAFF
J gene: TRBJ2-2; clone size: -; V gene: TRBV18; D gene: TRBD2; CDR3 DNA: TGTGCCAGCTCACCCGGAGTTTTAGCACTAGCGGGTCCCGTGAACACCGGGGAGCTGTTTTTT; CDR3 protein: CASSPGVLALAGPVNTGELFF
J gene: TRBJ2-5; clone size: -; V gene: TRBV7-8; D gene: TRBD2; CDR3 DNA: TGTGCCAGCAGTTCCACCGGGACTAGCGGGAGGCATCTCGGGGAGACCCAGTACTTC; CDR3 protein: CASSSTGTSGRHLGETQYF
J gene: TRBJ2-5; clone size: -; V gene: TRBV29-1; D gene: -; CDR3 DNA: TGCAGCGCCGAAGGGTCGGGAGTAGAGACCCAGTACTTC; CDR3 protein: CSAEGSGVETQYF
J gene: TRBJ2-7; clone size: -; V gene: TRBV27; D gene: TRBD2; CDR3 DNA: TGTGCCAGCGGACTAGCGGGAGTGGGGGAGCAGTACTTC; CDR3 protein: CASGLAGVGEQYF
J gene: TRBJ2-3; clone size: -; V gene: TRBV10-3; D gene: TRBD2; CDR3 DNA: TGTGCCATCACCGGGACTAGCGGTGCCTCTAGCACAGATACGCAGTATTTT; CDR3 protein: CAITGTSGASSTDTQYF
J gene: TRBJ2-1; clone size: -; V gene: TRBV28; D gene: TRBD1; CDR3 DNA: TGTGCCAGCAGAAGGGGGGACAGGGGGCTTTTCCATGAGCAGTTCTTC; CDR3 protein: CASRRGDRGLFHEQFF
J gene: TRBJ2-2; clone size: -; V gene: TRBV11-2; D gene: TRBD2; CDR3 DNA: TGTGCCAGCAGCACCACGGGGGGCGGGGAGCTGTTTTTT; CDR3 protein: CASSTTGGGELFF
J gene: TRBJ2-1; clone size: -; V gene: TRBV5-1; D gene: TRBD2; CDR3 DNA: TGCGCCAGCAGCTTCGAACTAGCGGGAGTAGATGAGCAGTTCTTC; CDR3 protein: CASSFELAGVDEQFF
J gene: TRBJ2-5; clone size: -; V gene: TRBV29-1; D gene: -; CDR3 DNA: TGCAGCGTTGACCTAGCCGGAGAGACCCAGTACTTC; CDR3 protein: CSVDLAGETQYF
J gene: TRBJ1-2; clone size: few; V gene: TRBV4-1; D gene: -; CDR3 DNA: TGCGCCAGCAGCCAAGAGGGCGGGGGGGGAGCCGGGGCTTTCAACTATGGCTACACCTTC; CDR3 protein: CASSQEGGGGAGAFNYGYTF
J gene: TRBJ2-2; clone size: few; V gene: TRBV7-9; D gene: -; CDR3 DNA: TGTGCCAGCAGCTTATTACGGGGGCCAACCGGGGAGCTGTTTTTT; CDR3 protein: CASSLLRGPTGELFF
J gene: TRBJ2-1; clone size: few; V gene: TRBV28; D gene: -; CDR3 DNA: TGTGCCACGGCTAGCGACAATGAGCAGTTCTTC; CDR3 protein: CATASDNEQFF
J gene: TRBJ1-2; clone size: -; V gene: TRBV28; D gene: -; CDR3 DNA: TGTGCCAGCAGGGTAGACAGGCTTAATGGCTACACCTTC; CDR3 protein: CASRVDRLNGYTF
J gene: TRBJ2-7; clone size: large; V gene: TRBV29-1; D gene: TRBD2; CDR3 DNA: TGCAGCGTTAGGGCGGGAGAGGGCGAGCAGTACTTC; CDR3 protein: CSVRAGEGEQYF
J gene: TRBJ1-3; clone size: -; V gene: TRBV30; D gene: -; CDR3 DNA: TGTGCCTGGGAGCAGGGTTTCTCTGGAAACACCATATATTTT; CDR3 protein: CAWEQGFSGNTIYF
J gene: TRBJ2-1; clone size: -; V gene: TRBV18; D gene: TRBD2; CDR3 DNA: TGTGCCAGCTCACCACAGGCGGGAGGAGGGGGATGGAATGAGCAGTTCTTC; CDR3 protein: CASSPQAGGGGWNEQFF
J gene: TRBJ2-1; clone size: -; V gene: TRBV19; D gene: -; CDR3 DNA: TGTGCCAGTAGTATCTCTAGTGGAAACAATGAGCAGTTCTTC; CDR3 protein: CASSISSGNNEQFF
J gene: TRBJ1-5; clone size: few; V gene: TRBV19; D gene: -; CDR3 DNA: TGTGCCACACGAACCGGGGGGGCGAACAATCAGCCCCAGCATTTT; CDR3 protein: CATRTGGANNQPQHF
J gene: TRBJ2-7; clone size: -; V gene: TRBV27; D gene: -; CDR3 DNA: TGTGCCAGCCGCCGCGCCGGCCCATCCTACGAGCAGTACTTC; CDR3 protein: CASRRAGPSYEQYF
J gene: TRBJ2-1; clone size: -; V gene: TRBV6-4; D gene: TRBD1; CDR3 DNA: TGTGCCAGCAGTGACGGGACAGGGGGCAATGAGCAGTTCTTC; CDR3 protein: CASSDGTGGNEQFF
J gene: TRBJ2-3; clone size: -; V gene: TRBV6-1; D gene: TRBD2; CDR3 DNA: TGTGCCAGCAGTGCAACACGACTAGCCACGCAGTATTTT; CDR3 protein: CASSATRLATQYF
J gene: TRBJ2-7; clone size: -; V gene: TRBV29-1; D gene: TRBD1; CDR3 DNA: TGCAGCGCAACCCGGGACAGGGGCCACGAGCAGTACTTC; CDR3 protein: CSATRDRGHEQYF
J gene: TRBJ2-4; clone size: -; V gene: TRBV20-1; D gene: -; CDR3 DNA: TGCAGTGCTAGAGCGGGGAACATTCAGTACTTC; CDR3 protein: CSARAGNIQYF
J gene: TRBJ1-4; clone size: -; V gene: TRBV30; D gene: -; CDR3 DNA: TGTGCCTGGAGTGTAGGTGAAAAACTGTTTTTT; CDR3 protein: CAWSVGEKLFF
J gene: TRBJ2-1; clone size: -; V gene: TRBV19; D gene: TRBD2; CDR3 DNA: TGTGCCAGTAGTATACGGGCGGGAGCCTCCTCTATCCCCAATGAGCAGTTCTTC; CDR3 protein: CASSIRAGASSIPNEQFF
J gene: TRBJ2-3; clone size: -; V gene: TRBV15; D gene: TRBD2; CDR3 DNA: TGTGCCACCAGCAAGCTAGCGGGAGGGGCAGATACGCAGTATTTT; CDR3 protein: CATSKLAGGADTQYF
J gene: TRBJ2-3; clone size: few; V gene: TRBV9; D gene: -; CDR3 DNA: TGTGCCAGCAGCCTCAGGGGCGGGGGCACAGATACGCAGTATTTT; CDR3 protein: CASSLRGGGTDTQYF
J gene: TRBJ2-5; clone size: once; V gene: TRBV5-6; D gene: -; CDR3 DNA: TGTGCCAGCAGCCCCGGACTCCAGGGAGAGACCCAGTACTTC; CDR3 protein: CASSPGLQGETQYF
J gene: TRBJ2-3; clone size: -; V gene: TRBV7-9; D gene: -; CDR3 DNA: TGTGCCAGCAGTGCTTATGGGGGCGGTACGCAGTATTTT; CDR3 protein: CASSAYGGGTQYF
J gene: TRBJ2-7; clone size: -; V gene: TRBV27; D gene: TRBD2; CDR3 DNA: TGTGCCAGCAGCTCACCGGGACTACAAGCCTACGAGCAGTACTTC; CDR3 protein: CASSSPGLQAYEQYF
J gene: TRBJ2-2; clone size: -; V gene: TRBV28; D gene: -; CDR3 DNA: TGTGCCAGCAGTGCCCCGGGATCACCCCTCACCGGGGAGCTGTTTTTT; CDR3 protein: CASSAPGSPLTGELFF
J gene: TRBJ2-1; clone size: -; V gene: TRBV4-1; D gene: TRBD2; CDR3 DNA: TGCGCCAGCAGCCAAAGTATCACTAGCGGGAGCTACAATGAGCAGTTCTTC; CDR3 protein: CASSQSITSGSYNEQFF
J gene: TRBJ2-7; clone size: -; V gene: TRBV5-6; D gene: TRBD2; CDR3 DNA: TGTGCCAGCAGCTTGAGGCTCGCGGGAGCTCTAGGAGAGCAGTACTTC; CDR3 protein: CASSLRLAGALGEQYF
J gene: TRBJ1-4; clone size: -; V gene: TRBV28; D gene: -; CDR3 DNA: TGTGCCAGCAGGGTGAAGGGAACGGAAAAACTGTTTTTT; CDR3 protein: CASRVKGTEKLFF
J gene: TRBJ1-4; clone size: -; V gene: TRBV20-1; D gene: -; CDR3 DNA: TGCAGTGCTCCGATGGATGAAAAACTGTTTTTT; CDR3 protein: CSAPMDEKLFF
J gene: TRBJ2-7; clone size: -; V gene: TRBV10-3; D gene: -; CDR3 DNA: TGTGCCATCAGTGGGGCCTACGAGCAGTACTTC; CDR3 protein: CAISGAYEQYF
J gene: TRBJ2-7; clone size: -; V gene: TRBV5-1; D gene: TRBD1; CDR3 DNA: TGCGCCAGCAGCGCCGGGACAGGGTCCTACGAGCAGTACTTC; CDR3 protein: CASSAGTGSYEQYF
J gene: TRBJ1-2; clone size: -; V gene: TRBV6-1; D gene: TRBD1; CDR3 DNA: TGTGCCAGCAGACCGGGACAGGGGGCGTATGGCTACACCTTC; CDR3 protein: CASRPGQGAYGYTF